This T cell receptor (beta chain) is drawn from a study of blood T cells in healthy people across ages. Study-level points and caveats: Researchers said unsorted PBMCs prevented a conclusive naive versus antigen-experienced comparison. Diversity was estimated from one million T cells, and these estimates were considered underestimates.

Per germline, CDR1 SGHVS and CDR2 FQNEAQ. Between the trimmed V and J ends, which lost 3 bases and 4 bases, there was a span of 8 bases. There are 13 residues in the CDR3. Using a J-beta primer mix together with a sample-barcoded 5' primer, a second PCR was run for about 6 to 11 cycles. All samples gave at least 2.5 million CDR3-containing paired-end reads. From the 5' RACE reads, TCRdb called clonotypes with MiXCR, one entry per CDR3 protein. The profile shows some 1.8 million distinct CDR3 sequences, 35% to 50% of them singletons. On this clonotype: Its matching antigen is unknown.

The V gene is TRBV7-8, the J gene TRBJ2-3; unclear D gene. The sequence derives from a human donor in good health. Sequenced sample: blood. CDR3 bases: TGTGCCAGCAGCTTCTCGCCCCCAGATACGCAGTATTTT. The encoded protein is CASSFSPPDTQYF.